The 18 T cell receptor beta chains below were found in one sample sequenced in a study of T cells in Graves' hyperthyroidism and ophthalmopathy. RNA transcripts yielded amplified TCR beta CDR3 regions. In the first-round RT-PCR of the TCR CDR3, the HTBI primer set was used. TCRdb independently ran MiXCR on the multiplex PCR reads; one entry per CDR3 protein. This table holds around 620,000 distinct CDR3 sequences, 15% to 20% found once. The sequencing input was blood. The receptor set was obtained from a woman in her thirties with Graves' hyperthyroidism.

This clonotype was recorded at least ten times. V gene TRBV5-1 combines with J gene TRBJ2-1; weak D call: TRBD2 (5 bases). Germline assignment: CDR1 SGHRS and CDR2 YFSETQ. V was trimmed by 0 bases and J by 4 bases, leaving 8 bases between them. This CDR3 region has 14 residues. The CDR3 loop is CASSLAGEYNEQFF. The CDR3 nucleotides read TGCGCCAGCAGCTTGGCTGGGGAGTACAATGAGCAGTTCTTC.

The table lists this clonotype with many counts. V is TRBV2 and J is TRBJ2-3, with D perhaps TRBD2 (6 bases). The CDR3 runs 15 residues. Germline values: CDR1 SNHLY, CDR2 FYNNEI. Between the trimmed V and J ends, which lost 6 bases and 6 bases, there was a span of 19 bases. The DNA for the CDR3 is TGTGCCAGCAGCTCCGGGACTCCGACCCCGGATACGCAGTATTTT. This sequence encodes CASSSGTPTPDTQYF.

This clonotype has only a few counts. This chain uses TRBV16 with TRBJ2-7; no clear D gene. CDR3 length: 13 amino acids. Trimming removed 2 bases at V and 2 bases at J, with 7 bases between. Germline V CDR1 and CDR2: KGHSY, FQNENV. CDR3 DNA: TGTGCCAGCAGCCAACGACTTACCTACGAGCAGTACTTC. Translated: CASSQRLTYEQYF.

This chain connects TRBV27 to TRBJ1-5, with 7 positions matching TRBD1. The CDR3 has 15 residues. CDR1 is MNHEY, CDR2 SMNVEV, per germline (reference sequence). V lost 6 bases to trimming and J lost 6 bases; unmatched junction nucleotides: 11. The CDR3 loop is CASSPIGQVSQPQHF. The CDR3 bases are TGTGCCAGCAGCCCCATCGGACAGGTTTCTCAGCCCCAGCATTTT.

The chain links TRBV15 to TRBJ2-7; 9 bases fit TRBD2. Germline loops: CDR1 LNHNV, CDR2 YYDKDF (reference sequence). Trimming at V came to 5 bases and at J to 7 bases, leaving 12 bases not matched to a gene. The CDR3 is made up of 15 amino acids. CDR3 DNA sequence: TGTGCCACCAGCCGACTAGTAGCGGGAGTCGGAGAGCAGTACTTC. Protein sequence: CATSRLVAGVGEQYF.

The J gene is TRBJ2-5, the V gene TRBV7-9; D is uncertain. V was clipped by 6 bases and J by 5 bases, with 10 bases between them. CDR3 length: 12 residues. Germline CDR1 SEHNR, CDR2 FQNEAQ (reference sequence). CDR3 DNA sequence: TGTGCCAGCAGAGCCCTTTTGGAGACCCAGTACTTC. As protein: CASRALLETQYF. The full variable domain, with the rest looked up from reference TRBV7-9 and TRBJ2-5, is DTGVSQNPRHKITKRGQNVTFRCDPISEHNRLYWYRQTLGQGPEFLTYFQNEAQLEKSRLLSDRFSAERPKGSFSTLEIQRTEQGDSAMYLCASRALLETQYFGPGTRLLVL.

Ten or more counts support this clonotype. This chain uses TRBV20-1 with TRBJ2-1, with D maybe TRBD2 (6 bases). The CDR3 sequence is 14 residues long. Germline V lookup: CDR1 DFQATT, CDR2 SNEGSKA (reference sequence). V was trimmed by 6 bases and J by 12 bases, leaving 24 bases between them. The CDR3 spells CSARSNGGIDAQFF. CDR3 sequence (DNA): TGCAGTGCAAGAAGTAATGGGGGGATCGATGCGCAGTTCTTC.

This clonotype has at least ten counts. The rearrangement links TRBV4-1 to TRBJ2-7, with 7 bases lining up with TRBD2. This CDR3 has 17 amino acids. Trimming took 4 bases from V and 2 from J; bases not matched to a gene: 14. Per germline, CDR1 MGHRA and CDR2 YSYEKL. CDR3 bases: TGCGCCAGCAGCCCCCCACCACTAGCGAGACGACCCTACGAGCAGTACTTC. It yields the protein CASSPPPLARRPYEQYF.

The chain combines TRBV13 with TRBJ2-1, with 9 positions matching TRBD2. The CDR3 has 15 amino acids. Germline V gene lookup returns CDR1 PRHDT and CDR2 FYEKMQ (reference sequence). The V segment lost 2 bases and the J segment 8 bases; nucleotides outside the gene matches: 7. The CDR3 nucleotides read TGTGCCAGCAGCTTAAGGCGGGAGGGCCGTTATGAGCAGTTCTTC. Encoded protein: CASSLRREGRYEQFF. The complete variable domain, with remaining parts taken from reference TRBV13 and TRBJ2-1, reads AAGVIQSPRHLIKEKRETATLKCYPIPRHDTVYWYQQGPGQDPQFLISFYEKMQSDKGSIPDRFSAQQFSDYHSELNMSSLELGDSALYFCASSLRREGRYEQFFGPGTRLTVL.

This clonotype came up many times. At one boundary the junction diverges from the germline segment, which might be a read error. The V and J genes are TRBV28 and TRBJ2-1, with D perhaps TRBD2 (5 bases). Germline lookup yields CDR1 MDHEN and CDR2 SYDVKM. The CDR3 is 15 residues long. CDR3 in DNA: TGTGCCAGCAGTTTACCCCTAGCCTCCGACAATGAGCAGTTCTTC. It specifies CASSLPLASDNEQFF.

Many counts were recorded for this clonotype. This chain uses TRBV5-1 with TRBJ2-1; D is unclear. Trimming left V 0 bases short and J 0 bases short, with 10 bases between. CDR1 is SGHRS and CDR2 is YFSETQ in the germline V gene. The CDR3 length is 16 residues. The CDR3 here is CASSLDGESSYNEQFF. The DNA of the CDR3 is TGCGCCAGCAGCTTGGACGGCGAAAGCTCCTACAATGAGCAGTTCTTC.

This clonotype was seen many times. The chain employs TRBV2 and TRBJ2-7; maybe TRBD2 (6 bases). The germline CDR1 and CDR2 sequences are SNHLY and FYNNEI. This CDR3 is 15 amino acids long. The V and J ends lost 0 bases and 6 bases respectively, with 15 bases between them. As DNA, the CDR3 is TGTGCCAGCAGTGAAGCGGAACCGGGGGACTCCGAGCAGTACTTC. It yields the protein CASSEAEPGDSEQYF.

This chain joins TRBV29-1 and TRBJ2-3, with TRBD2 identical over 9 bases. The CDR3 runs 14 residues. Germline V gene data show CDR1 as SQVTM and CDR2 as ANQGSEA. V lost 2 bases to trimming and J lost 4 bases; unmatched junction nucleotides: 4. The CDR3 protein is CSVEPSGVPDTQYF. The CDR3 DNA is TGCAGCGTTGAACCTAGCGGGGTACCAGATACGCAGTATTTT.

This clonotype was recorded many times. V is TRBV27 and J is TRBJ2-3; no definite D call. V gave up 5 bases and J gave up 0 bases, with 9 bases separating them. Per the germline V gene, CDR1 is MNHEY and CDR2 is SMNVEV (reference sequence). The CDR3 length is 14 residues. The chain's CDR3 is CASSLLSSTDTQYF. CDR3 bases: TGTGCCAGCAGTCTGCTATCTAGCACAGATACGCAGTATTTT.

This clonotype was recorded at least ten times. CDR3 loop: CASSPRTKNTEAFF. The DNA of the CDR3 is TGTGCCAGCTCACCAAGGACAAAGAACACTGAAGCTTTCTTT. The V call is TRBV18, the J call TRBJ1-1; D perhaps matches TRBD1 (5 bases). The germline V gene has CDR1 KGHSH and CDR2 LQKENI. Between the trimmed V and J ends, which lost 2 bases and 1 base, there was a span of 8 bases. CDR3 size: 14 residues.

In its sample, this clonotype was seen many times. The rearrangement uses TRBV6-1 and TRBJ1-1; tentative D call: TRBD1 (5 bases). Trimming left V 8 bases short and J 5 bases short, with 15 bases between. The CDR3 has 13 amino acids. Germline CDR1 and CDR2: MNHNS and SASEGT. CDR3: CASGRGAGTEAFF. The CDR3 DNA reads as TGTGCCAGCGGGAGGGGCGCGGGTACTGAAGCTTTCTTT.

This clonotype was counted many times. This sequence joins TRBV30 and TRBJ2-7; no clear D gene. Germline values: CDR1 GTSNPN, CDR2 SVGIG (reference sequence). V lost 1 base, J lost 4 bases, and 11 bases lay in between. This CDR3 comprises 13 residues. The CDR3 spells CAWSEGERYEQYF. The CDR3 nucleotides read TGTGCCTGGAGTGAAGGAGAACGATACGAGCAGTACTTC.

The chain couples TRBV7-9 to TRBJ1-1, with 9 bases that match TRBD1. The CDR3 extends over 16 amino acids. The V segment lost 5 bases and the J segment 4 bases; nucleotides outside the gene matches: 11. Germline loops: CDR1 SEHNR, CDR2 FQNEAQ (reference sequence). CDR3 protein: CASSRWGGTGTTEAFF. CDR3 sequence (DNA): TGTGCCAGCAGCCGATGGGGGGGGACAGGGACCACTGAAGCTTTCTTT.